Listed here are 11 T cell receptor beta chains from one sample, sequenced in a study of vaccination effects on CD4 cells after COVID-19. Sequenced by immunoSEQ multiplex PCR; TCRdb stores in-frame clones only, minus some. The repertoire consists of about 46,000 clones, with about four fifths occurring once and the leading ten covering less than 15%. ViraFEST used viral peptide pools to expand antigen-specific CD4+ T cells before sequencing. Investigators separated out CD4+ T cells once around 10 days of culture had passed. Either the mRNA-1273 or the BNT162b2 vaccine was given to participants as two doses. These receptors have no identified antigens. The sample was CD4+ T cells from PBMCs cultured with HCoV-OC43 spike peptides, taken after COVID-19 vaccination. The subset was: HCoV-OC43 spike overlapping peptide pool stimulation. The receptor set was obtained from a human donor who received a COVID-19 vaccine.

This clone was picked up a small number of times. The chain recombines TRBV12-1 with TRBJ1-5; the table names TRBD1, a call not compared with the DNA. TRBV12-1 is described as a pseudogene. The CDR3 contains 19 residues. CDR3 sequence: CASSTPDRVAARWVQPQHF. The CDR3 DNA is TGTGCCAGCAGCACCCCCGACAGGGTAGCGGCTAGGTGGGTTCAGCCCCAGCATTTT.

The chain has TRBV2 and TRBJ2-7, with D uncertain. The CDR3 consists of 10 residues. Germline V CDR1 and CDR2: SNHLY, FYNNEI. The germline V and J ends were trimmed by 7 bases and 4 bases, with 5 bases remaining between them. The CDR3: CASIGYEQYF. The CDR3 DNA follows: TGTGCCAGCATAGGATACGAGCAGTACTTC.

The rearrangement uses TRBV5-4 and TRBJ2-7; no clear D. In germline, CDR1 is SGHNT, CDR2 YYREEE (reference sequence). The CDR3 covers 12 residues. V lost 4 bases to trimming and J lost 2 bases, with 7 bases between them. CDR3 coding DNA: TGTGCCAGCAGCATAGGGACCTACGAGCAGTACTTC. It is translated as CASSIGTYEQYF. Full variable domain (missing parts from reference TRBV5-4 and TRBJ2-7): ETGVTQSPTHLIKTRGQQVTLRCSSQSGHNTVSWYQQALGQGPQFIFQYYREEENGRGNFPPRFSGLQFPNYSSELNVNALELDDSALYLCASSIGTYEQYFGPGTRLTVT.

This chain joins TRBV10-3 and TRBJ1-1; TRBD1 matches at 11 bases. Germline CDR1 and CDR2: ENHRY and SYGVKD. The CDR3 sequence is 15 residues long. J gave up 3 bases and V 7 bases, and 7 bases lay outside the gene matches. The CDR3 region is CAITDRGQGDTEAFF. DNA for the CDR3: TGTGCCATCACGGACAGGGGGCAAGGGGACACTGAAGCTTTCTTT.

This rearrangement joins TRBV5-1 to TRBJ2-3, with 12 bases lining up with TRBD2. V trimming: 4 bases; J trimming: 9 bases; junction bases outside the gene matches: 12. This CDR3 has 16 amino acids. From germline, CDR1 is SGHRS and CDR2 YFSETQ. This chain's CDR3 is CASSPVRTSGKDTQYF. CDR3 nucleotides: TGCGCCAGCAGCCCGGTCAGGACTAGCGGGAAGGACACGCAGTATTTT.

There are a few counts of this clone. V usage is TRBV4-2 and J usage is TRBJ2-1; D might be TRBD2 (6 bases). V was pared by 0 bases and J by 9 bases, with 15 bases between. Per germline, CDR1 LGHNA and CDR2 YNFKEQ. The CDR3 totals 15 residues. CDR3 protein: CASSQEPGRGGEQFF. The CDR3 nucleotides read TGTGCCAGCAGCCAAGAGCCGGGGCGGGGAGGTGAGCAGTTCTTC.

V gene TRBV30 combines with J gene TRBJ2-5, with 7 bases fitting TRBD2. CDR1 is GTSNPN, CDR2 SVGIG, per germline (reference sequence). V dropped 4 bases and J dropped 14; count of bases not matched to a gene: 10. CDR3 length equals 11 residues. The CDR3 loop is CAWNSAGTKYF. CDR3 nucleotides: TGTGCCTGGAACTCCGCCGGGACTAAATACTTC.

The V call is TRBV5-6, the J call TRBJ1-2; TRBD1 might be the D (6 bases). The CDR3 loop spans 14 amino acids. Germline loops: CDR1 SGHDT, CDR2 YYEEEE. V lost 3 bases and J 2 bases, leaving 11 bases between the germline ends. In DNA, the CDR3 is TGTGCCAGCAGCTATCAGGGGACGAACTATGGCTACACCTTC. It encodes CASSYQGTNYGYTF.

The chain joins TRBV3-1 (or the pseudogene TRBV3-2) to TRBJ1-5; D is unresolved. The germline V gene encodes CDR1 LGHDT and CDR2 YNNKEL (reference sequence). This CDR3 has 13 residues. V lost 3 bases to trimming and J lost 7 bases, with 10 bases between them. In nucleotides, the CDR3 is TGTGCCAGCAGCCAGTCGGGGTACCAGCCCCAGCATTTT. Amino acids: CASSQSGYQPQHF.

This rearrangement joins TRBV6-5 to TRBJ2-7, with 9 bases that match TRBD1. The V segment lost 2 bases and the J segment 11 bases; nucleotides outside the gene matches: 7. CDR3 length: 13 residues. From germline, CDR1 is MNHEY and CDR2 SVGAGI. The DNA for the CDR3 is TGTGCCAGCAGTTACGAACAGGGGGCGAGAAAGTACTTC. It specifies CASSYEQGARKYF.

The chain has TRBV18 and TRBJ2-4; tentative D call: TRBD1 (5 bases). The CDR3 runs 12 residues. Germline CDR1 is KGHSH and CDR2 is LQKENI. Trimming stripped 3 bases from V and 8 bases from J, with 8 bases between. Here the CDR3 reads CASSPGLDIQYF. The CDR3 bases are TGTGCCAGCTCACCGGGGCTTGACATTCAGTACTTC.